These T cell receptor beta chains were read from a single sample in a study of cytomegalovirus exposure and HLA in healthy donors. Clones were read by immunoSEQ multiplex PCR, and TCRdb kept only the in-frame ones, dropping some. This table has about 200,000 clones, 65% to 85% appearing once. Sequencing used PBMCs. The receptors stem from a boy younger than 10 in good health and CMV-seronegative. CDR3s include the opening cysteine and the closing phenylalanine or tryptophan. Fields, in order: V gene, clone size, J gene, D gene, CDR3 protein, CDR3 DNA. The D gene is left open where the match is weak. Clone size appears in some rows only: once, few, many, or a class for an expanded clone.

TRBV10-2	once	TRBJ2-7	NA	CASSETGGLLAQYF	TGCGCCAGCAGTGAGACGGGGGGCCTTTTGGCGCAGTACTTC
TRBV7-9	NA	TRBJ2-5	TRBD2	CASSLLGRGEETQYF	TGTGCCAGCAGCCTTCTGGGTCGGGGGGAAGAGACCCAGTACTTC
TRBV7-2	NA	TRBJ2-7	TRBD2	CASSSWTGGGTYEQYF	TGTGCCAGCAGCTCCTGGACTGGCGGGGGGACCTACGAGCAGTACTTC
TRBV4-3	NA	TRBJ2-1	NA	CASSQRPSTYNEQFF	TGCGCCAGCAGCCAGAGGCCCTCCACCTACAATGAGCAGTTCTTC
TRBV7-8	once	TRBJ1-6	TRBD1	CASSFSGTGETPLHF	TGTGCCAGCAGCTTCTCCGGGACAGGGGAGACACCCCTCCACTTT
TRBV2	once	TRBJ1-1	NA	CASTQGRDTEAFF	TGTGCCAGCACCCAGGGCCGGGACACTGAAGCTTTCTTT
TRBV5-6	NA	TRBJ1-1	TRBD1	CASSTPDRSNTEAFF	TGTGCCAGCAGCACACCGGACAGGTCCAACACTGAAGCTTTCTTT
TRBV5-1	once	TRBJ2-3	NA	CASSPTGSEDTQYF	TGCGCCAGCAGCCCTACAGGGTCGGAGGATACGCAGTATTTT
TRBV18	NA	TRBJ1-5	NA	CASSPGGQPQHF	TGTGCCAGCTCACCAGGGGGCCAGCCCCAGCATTTT
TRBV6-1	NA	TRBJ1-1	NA	CASSVRTQGPNTEAFF	TGTGCCAGCAGTGTACGAACACAGGGACCAAACACTGAAGCTTTCTTT
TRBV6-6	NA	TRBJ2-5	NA	CASSYSFGGQETQYF	TGTGCCAGCAGTTACTCGTTCGGGGGCCAAGAGACCCAGTACTTC
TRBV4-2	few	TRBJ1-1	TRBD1	CASSQDHDRDTEAFF	TGTGCCAGCAGCCAAGATCATGACAGGGACACTGAAGCTTTCTTT
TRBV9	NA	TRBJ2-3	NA	CASSVVEDTQYF	TGTGCCAGCAGCGTAGTAGAGGATACGCAGTATTTT
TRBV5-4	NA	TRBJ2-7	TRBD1	CASSLKQQGAGEQYF	TGTGCCAGCAGCTTGAAGCAACAGGGGGCGGGCGAGCAGTACTTC
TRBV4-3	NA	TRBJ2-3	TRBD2	CASSQDPRTSGETDTQYF	TGCGCCAGCAGCCAAGACCCTAGGACTAGCGGGGAAACAGATACGCAGTATTTT
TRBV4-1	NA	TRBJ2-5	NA	CASSQEGTGVETQYF	TGCGCCAGCAGCCAAGAAGGAACCGGGGTAGAGACCCAGTACTTC
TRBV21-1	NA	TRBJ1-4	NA	CASSKWTGEKLFF	TGTGCCAGCAGCAAATGGACAGGTGAAAAACTGTTTTTT
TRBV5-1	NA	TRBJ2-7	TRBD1	CASSRDRGRSGEQYF	TGCGCCAGCAGCCGGGACAGGGGGCGGTCGGGCGAGCAGTACTTC
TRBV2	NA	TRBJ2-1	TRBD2	CASKETSGDNEQFF	TGTGCCAGCAAGGAGACTAGCGGGGACAATGAGCAGTTCTTC
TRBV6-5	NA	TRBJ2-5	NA	CASRSLETQYF	TGTGCCAGCAGATCGTTAGAGACCCAGTACTTC
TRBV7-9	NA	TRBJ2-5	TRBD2	CASSLWRGRQETQYF	TGTGCCAGCAGCTTGTGGCGGGGGAGGCAAGAGACCCAGTACTTC
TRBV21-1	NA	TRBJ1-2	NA	CASRFGRVYGYTF	TGTGCCAGCAGGTTTGGCAGGGTTTATGGCTACACCTTC
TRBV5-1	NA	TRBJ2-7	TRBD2	CASSPRTSGTYEQYF	TGCGCCAGCAGCCCCCGGACTAGCGGAACCTACGAGCAGTACTTC
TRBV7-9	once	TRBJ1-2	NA	CASSLDRVPSGYTF	TGTGCCAGCAGCTTAGACAGGGTGCCCTCGGGCTACACCTTC
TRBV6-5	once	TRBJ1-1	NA	CASRRVIRSSEAFF	TGTGCCAGCAGAAGAGTAATCCGGAGCAGTGAAGCTTTCTTT
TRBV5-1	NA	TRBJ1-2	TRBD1	CASSYGTDYGYTF	TGCGCCAGCAGCTACGGGACAGACTATGGCTACACCTTC
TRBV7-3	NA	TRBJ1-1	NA	CASSLGPSGATEAFF	TGTGCCAGCAGCCTAGGGCCCAGCGGGGCCACTGAAGCTTTCTTT
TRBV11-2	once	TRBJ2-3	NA	CASSLAGTDTQYF	TGTGCCAGCAGCTTAGCGGGCACAGATACGCAGTATTTT
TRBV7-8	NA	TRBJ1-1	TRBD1	CASSLDREVYGAFF	TGTGCCAGCAGCCTGGACAGGGAAGTTTACGGAGCTTTCTTT
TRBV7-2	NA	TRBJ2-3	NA	CASSPESYTDTQYF	TGTGCCAGCAGCCCTGAATCCTACACAGATACGCAGTATTTT
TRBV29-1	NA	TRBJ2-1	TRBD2	CSVEILAGGHSYNEQFF	TGCAGCGTTGAAATCCTAGCGGGGGGCCACTCCTACAATGAGCAGTTCTTC
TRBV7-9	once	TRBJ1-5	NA	CASSFGSSNQPQHF	TGTGCCAGCAGCTTCGGGAGTAGCAATCAGCCCCAGCATTTT
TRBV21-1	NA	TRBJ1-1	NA	CASSKVTGKEVWYTEAFF	TGTGCCAGCAGCAAAGTAACAGGGAAAGAAGTCTGGTACACTGAAGCTTTCTTT
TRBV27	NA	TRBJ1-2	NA	CASSISPPGPYGYTF	TGTGCCAGCAGTATATCCCCGCCAGGGCCTTATGGCTACACCTTC
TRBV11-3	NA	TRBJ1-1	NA	CASSLVVAAEAFF	TGTGCCAGCAGCTTAGTCGTCGCAGCGGAAGCTTTCTTT
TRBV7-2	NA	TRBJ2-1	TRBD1	CASSQGQAFLIF	TGTGCCAGCAGTCAGGGACAGGCCTTTTTGATCTTC
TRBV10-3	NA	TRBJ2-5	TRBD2	CAISEGLAGAQETQYF	TGTGCCATCAGTGAGGGGCTAGCGGGGGCCCAAGAGACCCAGTACTTC
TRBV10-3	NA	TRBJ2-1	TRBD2	CAISTGLALGDEQFF	TGTGCCATCAGCACCGGACTAGCCTTAGGGGATGAGCAGTTCTTC
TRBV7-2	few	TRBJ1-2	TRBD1	CASSRDRVYGYTF	TGTGCCAGCAGCCGAGACAGGGTATATGGCTACACCTTC
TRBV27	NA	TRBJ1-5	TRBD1	CASRPTGSDQPQHF	TGTGCCAGCAGGCCGACAGGGTCAGACCAGCCCCAGCATTTT
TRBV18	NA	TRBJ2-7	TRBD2	CASSPRGADFSYEQYF	TGTGCCAGCTCACCGCGGGGGGCCGACTTCTCCTACGAGCAGTACTTC
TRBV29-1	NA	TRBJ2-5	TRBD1	CSVDDRKTGVRETQYF	TGCAGCGTTGATGACCGAAAGACAGGGGTACGAGAGACCCAGTACTTC
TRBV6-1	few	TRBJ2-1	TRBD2	CASSETSGGLYNEQFF	TGTGCCAGCAGCGAAACTAGCGGGGGGCTTTACAATGAGCAGTTCTTC
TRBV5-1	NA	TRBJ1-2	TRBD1	CASSSPRTGLRGYTF	TGCGCCAGCAGCTCACCAAGGACAGGTCTTAGGGGCTACACCTTC
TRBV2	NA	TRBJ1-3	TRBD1	CASSPGTVSGNTIYF	TGTGCCAGCAGCCCCGGGACAGTCTCTGGAAACACCATATATTTT
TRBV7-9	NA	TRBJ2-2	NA	CASSPDRSLYTGELFF	TGTGCCAGCAGCCCAGATCGATCCCTTTACACCGGGGAGCTGTTTTTT
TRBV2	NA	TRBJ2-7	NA	CASSGDTYEQYF	TGTGCCAGCAGTGGGGACACCTACGAGCAGTACTTC
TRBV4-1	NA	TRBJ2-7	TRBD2	CASSRRLAGWYEQYF	TGCGCCAGCAGCCGACGACTAGCGGGGTGGTACGAGCAGTACTTC
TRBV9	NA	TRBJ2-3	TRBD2	CASSVGNSGGARDTQYF	TGTGCCAGCAGCGTAGGAAATAGCGGGGGGGCGCGAGATACGCAGTATTTT